The 18 T cell receptor beta chains below all came from one sample that was sequenced in a study of blood T cell repertoires in COVID-19. Repertoires were generated with immunoSEQ multiplex PCR, while TCRdb's copy carries only in-frame clones and drops some. The sample lists tens of thousands of clones, about 92% occurring once. The sample taken for sequencing was peripheral blood. The receptors were gathered from a man aged 50 to 60 with acute or convalescent COVID-19.

This chain joins TRBV2 and TRBJ2-3; 10 nucleotides align to TRBD2. Germline CDR1 is SNHLY and CDR2 is FYNNEI. The CDR3 totals 17 residues. V lost 5 bases to trimming and J lost 3 bases; unmatched junction nucleotides: 11. CDR3 protein: CASSRWSSGSGTDTQYF. CDR3 in DNA: TGTGCCAGCAGTCGATGGTCTAGCGGGAGTGGAACAGATACGCAGTATTTT.

The V gene is TRBV7-9, the J gene TRBJ2-5; weak D call: TRBD1 (6 bases). The CDR3 extends over 15 amino acids. The V end was cut by 1 base, the J end by 2 bases, with 11 bases between. In germline, CDR1 is SEHNR, CDR2 FQNEAQ (reference sequence). The CDR3: CASSLGTVKQETQYF. The CDR3 DNA follows: TGTGCCAGCAGCTTAGGGACAGTGAAGCAAGAGACCCAGTACTTC.

The J gene is TRBJ1-4, the V gene TRBV3-1 (or the pseudogene TRBV3-2); tentatively, D is TRBD1 (6 bases). The CDR3 runs to 16 residues. V lost 4 bases and J lost 5, with 17 bases in between. Per the germline V gene, CDR1 is LGHDT and CDR2 is YNNKEL (reference sequence). CDR3 sequence (DNA): TGTGCCAGCAGCCCCCGGGGGGGCGCCTGGAATGAAAAACTGTTTTTT. Protein product: CASSPRGGAWNEKLFF.

Here the CDR3 DNA reads TGCGCCAGCAGCTCGGGGGTCAGGAGGGCGTACGGGGCGTACAATGAGCAGTTCTTC. Its translation is CASSSGVRRAYGAYNEQFF. The V and J genes are TRBV5-1 and TRBJ2-1, with a possible D match to TRBD2 (6 bases). The V gene's germline CDR1 is SGHRS and CDR2 YFSETQ. Trimming pared 3 bases from V and 4 bases from J, leaving 26 bases between. CDR3 length equals 19 residues.

The gene calls are TRBV7-2 and TRBJ1-3; D is possibly TRBD1 (5 bases). V lost 1 base to trimming and J lost 0 bases, with 10 bases between them. Germline CDR1 is SGHTA and CDR2 is FQGNSA. This CDR3 is built from 16 residues. The CDR3 DNA is TGTGCCAGCAGCTTAGGACAGACGAGCTCTGGAAACACCATATATTTT. Amino acid sequence: CASSLGQTSSGNTIYF.

V usage is TRBV2 and J usage is TRBJ2-3, with 12 bases matching TRBD2. After removal of 2 bases from V and 6 bases from J, the junction contained 6 bases not matched to a gene. Germline CDR1 and CDR2: SNHLY and FYNNEI. The CDR3 loop spans 16 amino acids. CDR3 region: CASSEIRTSGTDTQYF. Written as DNA, the CDR3 is TGTGCCAGCAGTGAAATTCGGACTAGCGGGACGGATACGCAGTATTTT.

The genes are TRBV7-6 and TRBJ1-1; D gene ambiguous. Germline V CDR1 and CDR2: SGHVS, FNYEAQ. V was pared by 1 base and J by 0 bases, with 9 bases between. This CDR3 is 15 amino acids long. The CDR3 reads CASSLGGAMNTEAFF. The CDR3 DNA reads TGTGCCAGCAGCTTAGGAGGAGCCATGAACACTGAAGCTTTCTTT.

The chain carries TRBV29-1 and TRBJ1-1; 8 positions match TRBD1. After removal of 7 bases from V and 6 bases from J, the junction contained 10 bases not matched to a gene. The length of the CDR3 is 13 residues. CDR1 SQVTM and CDR2 ANQGSEA come from the germline V gene. CDR3 residues: CSGQTTGAAEAFF. In DNA form, the CDR3 reads TGCAGCGGCCAGACGACAGGGGCGGCTGAAGCTTTCTTT.

The rearrangement joins TRBV2 to TRBJ1-5, with a weak D call TRBD1 (5 bases). Germline V gene sequence: CDR1 SNHLY, CDR2 FYNNEI. V dropped 5 bases and J dropped 15 bases, with 17 bases sitting between them. CDR3 length equals 12 residues. For the CDR3, the DNA is TGTGCCAGCAGTCCCGACAGAGACCGTCGGCATTTT. Encoded protein: CASSPDRDRRHF.

The gene calls are TRBV5-5 and TRBJ2-5; tentatively, D is TRBD2 (6 bases). The CDR3 has 15 amino acids. Germline V CDR1 and CDR2: SGHKS, YYEKEE (reference sequence). V dropped 0 bases and J dropped 4 bases, with 13 bases sitting between them. The CDR3 here is CASSLAPTSPETQYF. As DNA, the CDR3 is TGTGCCAGCAGCTTGGCCCCAACTAGCCCAGAGACCCAGTACTTC.

This clone is a singleton in its sample. J is TRBJ2-7 and V is TRBV7-2; the D is unclear. The CDR3 consists of 13 residues. Germline loops: CDR1 SGHTA, CDR2 FQGNSA. Trimming pared 5 bases from V and 6 bases from J, leaving 14 bases between. The CDR3 sequence: CASSPNRVGEQYV. In DNA form, the CDR3 reads TGTGCCAGCAGCCCTAACCGGGTGGGCGAGCAGTACGTC.

This clone was seen a single time. The chain joins TRBV10-3 to TRBJ1-3; weak D call: TRBD1 (5 bases). Germline CDR1 reads ENHRY; CDR2 reads SYGVKD. The ends were cut back, 6 bases at V and 2 bases at J, with 11 bases in the middle. The CDR3 consists of 14 residues. CDR3 in DNA: TGTGCCATCAGCACCGACAGTCCTGGAAACACCATATATTTT. It codes for CAISTDSPGNTIYF.

The chain employs TRBV19 and TRBJ2-4, with a possible D match to TRBD1 (6 bases). Per germline, CDR1 LNHDA and CDR2 SQIVND (reference sequence). V was pared by 4 bases and J by 6 bases, with 7 bases between. The CDR3 length is 12 residues. DNA of the CDR3: TGTGCCAGTAGTAGGGACACAAACATTCAGTACTTC. Its protein is CASSRDTNIQYF.

In nucleotides, the CDR3 is TGTGCCAGCAGCCAAGAGTATCAGCGGGAGTTCGATGAGCAGTTCTTC. It specifies CASSQEYQREFDEQFF. The chain is built from TRBV4-2 and TRBJ2-1; 8 bases fit TRBD2. Germline CDR1 LGHNA, CDR2 YNFKEQ. V lost 0 bases to trimming and J lost 8 bases; unmatched junction nucleotides: 9. The CDR3 extends over 16 amino acids.

The rearrangement uses TRBV27 and TRBJ2-1; 8 nucleotides agree with TRBD1. With 6 bases clipped from V and 1 base from J, the junction kept 5 bases outside the gene matches. Germline V gene sequence: CDR1 MNHEY, CDR2 SMNVEV (reference sequence). The CDR3 contains 15 residues. In DNA, the CDR3 is TGTGCCAGCAGCCCTACAGGGGGGTCCTACAATGAGCAGTTCTTC. Translation: CASSPTGGSYNEQFF.

This clone was recorded once. This sequence joins TRBV5-1 and TRBJ1-3; 8 positions agree with TRBD1. The length of the CDR3 is 13 residues. J lost 8 bases, V lost 4 bases, and 5 bases had no gene match. The germline gives CDR1 SGHRS, CDR2 YFSETQ. The CDR3 DNA follows: TGCGCCAGCAGCCCACAGGGGGGAGACACCATATATTTT. Its protein is CASSPQGGDTIYF.

This clone has just one count. This chain links TRBV19 with TRBJ1-6; D may be TRBD1 (6 bases). The CDR3 is 15 residues long. Germline V gene lookup returns CDR1 LNHDA and CDR2 SQIVND (reference sequence). V was trimmed by 3 bases and J by 10 bases, leaving 16 bases between them. CDR3 nucleotide sequence: TGTGCCAGTAGTATCGCCGCGGGCAGGGGATCACCCCTCCACTTT. Amino acids: CASSIAAGRGSPLHF.

The rearrangement uses TRBV6-5 and TRBJ1-1, with a tentative D call TRBD1 (5 bases). Germline CDR1 reads MNHEY; CDR2 reads SVGAGI. Trimming took 6 bases from V and 12 from J, leaving 17 bases between them. This CDR3 comprises 12 residues. The CDR3 loop reads CASSPDTLLTFF. CDR3 in DNA: TGTGCCAGCAGCCCGGACACCTTGTTAACTTTCTTT.